In its sample, the clone carrying this T cell receptor beta chain was seen once. These data originate in a study of cytomegalovirus exposure and HLA in healthy donors. 60 Vbeta and 13 Jbeta primers were used in PCR. Data came from immunoSEQ multiplex PCR; TCRdb stores just in-frame clones and leaves some out. This table has approximately 71,000 clones, around 72% appearing once. The CDR3 is 14 amino acids. Unmatched junction bases numbered 9, after V lost 6 bases and J lost 5 bases. The germline V gene has CDR1 SQVTM and CDR2 ANQGSEA. This clonotype was sampled from a woman aged 35 to 49 in good health and CMV-seropositive. The chain uses TRBV29-1 and TRBJ2-3; 9 nucleotides line up with TRBD2. The sample comprised PBMCs. The CDR3 reads CSVGAGGAGDTQYF. DNA for the CDR3: TGCAGCGTCGGGGCGGGGGGGGCGGGAGATACGCAGTATTTT.